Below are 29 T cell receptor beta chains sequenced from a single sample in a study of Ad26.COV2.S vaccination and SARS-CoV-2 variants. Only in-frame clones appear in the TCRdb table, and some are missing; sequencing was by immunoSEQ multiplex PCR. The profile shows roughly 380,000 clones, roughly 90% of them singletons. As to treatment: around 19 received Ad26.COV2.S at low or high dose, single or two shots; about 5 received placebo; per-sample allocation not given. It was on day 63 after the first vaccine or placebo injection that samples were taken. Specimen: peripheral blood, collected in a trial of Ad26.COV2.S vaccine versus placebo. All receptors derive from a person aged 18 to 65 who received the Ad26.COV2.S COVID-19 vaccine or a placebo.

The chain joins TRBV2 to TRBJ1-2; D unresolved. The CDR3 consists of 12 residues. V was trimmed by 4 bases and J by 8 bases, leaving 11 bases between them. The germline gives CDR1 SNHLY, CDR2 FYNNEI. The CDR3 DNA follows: TGTGCCAGCAGTGTAGCGCAGAGAGGCTACACCTTC. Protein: CASSVAQRGYTF.

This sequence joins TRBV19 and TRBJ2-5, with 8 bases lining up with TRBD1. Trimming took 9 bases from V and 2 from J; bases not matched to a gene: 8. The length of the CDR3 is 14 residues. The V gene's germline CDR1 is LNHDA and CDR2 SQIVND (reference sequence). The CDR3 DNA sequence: TGTGCCAGACTCAAACAGGGGGGTCAAGAGACCCAGTACTTC. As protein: CARLKQGGQETQYF.

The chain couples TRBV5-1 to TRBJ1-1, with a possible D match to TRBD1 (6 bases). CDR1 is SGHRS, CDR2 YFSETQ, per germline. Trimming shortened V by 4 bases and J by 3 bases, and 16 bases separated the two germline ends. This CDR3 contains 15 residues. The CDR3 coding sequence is TGCGCCAGCAGCACCAGCCCGGACAGTGACACTGAAGCTTTCTTT. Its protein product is CASSTSPDSDTEAFF.

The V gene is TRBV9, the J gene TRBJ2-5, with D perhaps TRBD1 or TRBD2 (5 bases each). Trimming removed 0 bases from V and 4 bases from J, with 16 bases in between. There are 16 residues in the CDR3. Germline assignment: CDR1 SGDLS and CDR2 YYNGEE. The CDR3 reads CASSVATGRGGETQYF. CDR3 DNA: TGTGCCAGCAGCGTAGCTACGGGAAGGGGTGGAGAGACCCAGTACTTC.

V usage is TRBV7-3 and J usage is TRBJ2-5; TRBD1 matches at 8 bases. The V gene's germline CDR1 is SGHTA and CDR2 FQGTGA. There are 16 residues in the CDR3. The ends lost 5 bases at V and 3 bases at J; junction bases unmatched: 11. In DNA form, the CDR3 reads TGTGCCAGCAGCCCGGGACAGGATTATGAAAAAGAGACCCAGTACTTC. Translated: CASSPGQDYEKETQYF.

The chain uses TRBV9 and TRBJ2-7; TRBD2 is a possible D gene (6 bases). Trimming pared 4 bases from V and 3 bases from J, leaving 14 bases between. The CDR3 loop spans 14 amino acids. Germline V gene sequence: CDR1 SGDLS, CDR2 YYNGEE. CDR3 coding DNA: TGTGCCAGCAGCCCCGCGGGGCTAGTCTACGAGCAGTACTTC. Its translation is CASSPAGLVYEQYF.

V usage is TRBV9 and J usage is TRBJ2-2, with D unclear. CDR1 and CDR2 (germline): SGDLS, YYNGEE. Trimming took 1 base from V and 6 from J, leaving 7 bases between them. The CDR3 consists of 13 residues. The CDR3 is CASSVKVSGELFF. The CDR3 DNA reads TGTGCCAGCAGCGTAAAGGTCTCCGGGGAGCTGTTTTTT.

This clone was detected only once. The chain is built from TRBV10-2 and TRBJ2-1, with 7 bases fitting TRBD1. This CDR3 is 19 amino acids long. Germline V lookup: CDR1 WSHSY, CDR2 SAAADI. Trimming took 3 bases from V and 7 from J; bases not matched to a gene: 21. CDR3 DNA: TGCGCCAGCAGTGAATCCTTCGACAGGGACGACTACCAGATTAATGAGCAGTTCTTC. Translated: CASSESFDRDDYQINEQFF.

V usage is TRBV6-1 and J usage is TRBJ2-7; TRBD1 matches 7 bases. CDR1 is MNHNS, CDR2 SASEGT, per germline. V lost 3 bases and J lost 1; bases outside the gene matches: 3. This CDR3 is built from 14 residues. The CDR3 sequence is CASSEDRLSYEQYF. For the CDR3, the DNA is TGTGCCAGCAGTGAGGACAGGCTGTCCTACGAGCAGTACTTC.

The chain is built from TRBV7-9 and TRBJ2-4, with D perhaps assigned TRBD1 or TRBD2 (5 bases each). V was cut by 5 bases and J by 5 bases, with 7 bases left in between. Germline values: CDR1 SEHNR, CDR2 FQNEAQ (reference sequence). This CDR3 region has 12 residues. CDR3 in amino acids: CASSRDENIQYF. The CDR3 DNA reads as TGTGCCAGCAGCCGGGACGAAAACATTCAGTACTTC.

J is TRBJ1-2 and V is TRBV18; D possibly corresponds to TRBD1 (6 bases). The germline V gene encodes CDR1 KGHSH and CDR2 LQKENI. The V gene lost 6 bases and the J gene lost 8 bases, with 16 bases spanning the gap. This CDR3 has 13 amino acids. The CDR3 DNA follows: TGTGCCAGCTCCCTGGACAGCGGTAGAGGCTACACCTTC. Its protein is CASSLDSGRGYTF.

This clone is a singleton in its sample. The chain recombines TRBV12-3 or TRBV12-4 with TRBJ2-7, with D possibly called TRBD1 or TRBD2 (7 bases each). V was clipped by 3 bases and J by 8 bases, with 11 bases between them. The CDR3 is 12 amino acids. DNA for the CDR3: TGTGCCAGCAGTTTCAGGGGGGGAAAGCAGTACTTC. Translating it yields CASSFRGGKQYF.

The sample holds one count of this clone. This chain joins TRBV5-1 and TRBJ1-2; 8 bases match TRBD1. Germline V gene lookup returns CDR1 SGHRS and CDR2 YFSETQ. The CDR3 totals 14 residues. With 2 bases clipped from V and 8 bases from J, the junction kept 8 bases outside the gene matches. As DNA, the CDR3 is TGCGCCAGCAGCTTTGGAACAGGACAGGGCGGCTACACCTTC. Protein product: CASSFGTGQGGYTF.

The CDR3 region is CASSLGIAGAGNEQFF. In nucleotides, the CDR3 is TGTGCCAGCAGCTTAGGGATAGCGGGGGCAGGTAATGAGCAGTTCTTC. This chain links TRBV7-6 with TRBJ2-1; 9 bases line up with TRBD2. After removal of 1 base from V and 7 bases from J, the junction contained 8 bases not matched to a gene. From germline, CDR1 is SGHVS and CDR2 FNYEAQ. CDR3 length equals 16 residues.

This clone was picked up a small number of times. DNA of the CDR3: TGTGCCTCCTCTCCTGGGAATCAGCCCCAGCATTTT. It specifies CASSPGNQPQHF. V and J are TRBV10-3 and TRBJ1-5, with D hard to call. Trimming took off 11 bases at V and 4 bases at J, with 12 bases between the two ends. This CDR3 contains 12 residues. Germline CDR1 and CDR2: ENHRY and SYGVKD.

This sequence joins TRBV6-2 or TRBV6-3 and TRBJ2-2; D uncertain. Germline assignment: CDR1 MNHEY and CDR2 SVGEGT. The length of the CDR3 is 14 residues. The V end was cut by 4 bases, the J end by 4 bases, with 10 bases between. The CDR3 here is CASSSRVFTGELFF. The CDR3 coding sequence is TGTGCCAGCAGTTCACGGGTGTTCACCGGGGAGCTGTTTTTT.

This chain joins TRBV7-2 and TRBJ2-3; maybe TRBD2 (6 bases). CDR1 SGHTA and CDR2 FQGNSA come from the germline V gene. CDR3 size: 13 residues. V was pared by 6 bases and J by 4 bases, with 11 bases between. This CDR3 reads CASRPLASDTQYF. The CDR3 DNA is TGTGCCAGCAGACCACTAGCTTCAGATACGCAGTATTTT.

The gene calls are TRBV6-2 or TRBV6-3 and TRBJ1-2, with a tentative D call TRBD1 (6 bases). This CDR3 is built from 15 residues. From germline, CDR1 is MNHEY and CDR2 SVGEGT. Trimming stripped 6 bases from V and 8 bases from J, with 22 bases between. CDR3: CASSWADSPTRGYTF. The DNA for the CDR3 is TGTGCCAGCAGCTGGGCGGACAGCCCGACGCGAGGCTACACCTTC.

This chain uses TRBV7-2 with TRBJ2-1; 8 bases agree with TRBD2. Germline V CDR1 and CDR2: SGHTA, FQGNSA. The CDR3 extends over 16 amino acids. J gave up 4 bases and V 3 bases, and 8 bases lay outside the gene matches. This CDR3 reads CASSFRGGRQYNEQFF. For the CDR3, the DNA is TGTGCCAGCAGCTTCCGGGGGGGCCGACAGTACAATGAGCAGTTCTTC.

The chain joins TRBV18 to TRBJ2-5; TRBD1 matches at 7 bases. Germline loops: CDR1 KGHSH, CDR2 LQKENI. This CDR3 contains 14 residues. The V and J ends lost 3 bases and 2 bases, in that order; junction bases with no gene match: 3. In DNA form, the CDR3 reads TGTGCCAGCTCACCTCGGACAGGACAAGAGACCCAGTACTTC. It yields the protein CASSPRTGQETQYF.

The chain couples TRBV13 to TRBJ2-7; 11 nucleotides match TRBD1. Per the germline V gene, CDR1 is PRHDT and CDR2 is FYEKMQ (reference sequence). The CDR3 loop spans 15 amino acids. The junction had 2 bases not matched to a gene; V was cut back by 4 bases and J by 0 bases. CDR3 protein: CASSSGTGGSYEQYF. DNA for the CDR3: TGTGCCAGCAGCTCCGGGACAGGGGGCTCCTACGAGCAGTACTTC.

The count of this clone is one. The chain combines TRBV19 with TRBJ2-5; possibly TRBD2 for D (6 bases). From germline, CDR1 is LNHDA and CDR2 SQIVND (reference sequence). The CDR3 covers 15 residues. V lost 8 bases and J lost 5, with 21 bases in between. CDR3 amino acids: CASGLGGRRGETQYF. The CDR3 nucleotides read TGTGCCAGTGGCCTGGGGGGACGCCGCGGGGAGACCCAGTACTTC.

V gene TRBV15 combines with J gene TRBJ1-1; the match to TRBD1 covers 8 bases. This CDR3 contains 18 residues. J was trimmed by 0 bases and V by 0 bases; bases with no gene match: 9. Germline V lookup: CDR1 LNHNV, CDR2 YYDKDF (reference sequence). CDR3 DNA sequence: TGTGCCACCAGCAGAGATCGGGCCAGGGGGCGGGTGAACACTGAAGCTTTCTTT. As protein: CATSRDRARGRVNTEAFF.

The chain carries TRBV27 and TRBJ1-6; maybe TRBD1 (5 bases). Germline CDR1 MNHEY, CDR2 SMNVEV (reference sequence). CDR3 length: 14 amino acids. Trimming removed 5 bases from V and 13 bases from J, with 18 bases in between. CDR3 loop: CASSPGTRRSPLHF. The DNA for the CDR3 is TGTGCCAGCAGTCCTGGGACCAGAAGGTCTCCCCTCCACTTT.

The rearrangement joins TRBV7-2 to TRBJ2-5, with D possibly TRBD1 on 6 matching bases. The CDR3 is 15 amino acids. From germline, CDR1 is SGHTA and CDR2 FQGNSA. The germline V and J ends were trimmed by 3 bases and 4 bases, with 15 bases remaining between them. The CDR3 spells CASSLGASIGETQYF. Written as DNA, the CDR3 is TGTGCCAGCAGCTTGGGGGCGTCCATCGGAGAGACCCAGTACTTC.

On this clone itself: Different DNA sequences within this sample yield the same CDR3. The CDR3 loop is CASSQEGLAGDNEQFF. The DNA for the CDR3 is TGCGCCAGCAGCCAAGAAGGACTAGCGGGGGACAATGAGCAGTTCTTC. The J gene is TRBJ2-1, the V gene TRBV4-3; TRBD2 matches at 13 bases. V was clipped by 0 bases and J by 5 bases; unmatched bases: 1. CDR3 length: 16 amino acids. The germline CDR1 and CDR2 sequences are LGHNA and YSLEER.

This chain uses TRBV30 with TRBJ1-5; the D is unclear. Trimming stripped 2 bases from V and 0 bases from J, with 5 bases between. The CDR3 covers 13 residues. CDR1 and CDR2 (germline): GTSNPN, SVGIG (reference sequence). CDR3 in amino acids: CAWSSNSNQPQHF. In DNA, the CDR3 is TGTGCCTGGAGTTCAAATAGCAATCAGCCCCAGCATTTT.

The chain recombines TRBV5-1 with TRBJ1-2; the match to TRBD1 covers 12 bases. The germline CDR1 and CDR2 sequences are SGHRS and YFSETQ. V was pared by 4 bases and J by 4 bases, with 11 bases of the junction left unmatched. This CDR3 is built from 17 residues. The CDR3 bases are TGCGCCAGCAGCCCCCCGGGACAGGGGGCACGCGCCTATGGCTACACCTTC. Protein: CASSPPGQGARAYGYTF.

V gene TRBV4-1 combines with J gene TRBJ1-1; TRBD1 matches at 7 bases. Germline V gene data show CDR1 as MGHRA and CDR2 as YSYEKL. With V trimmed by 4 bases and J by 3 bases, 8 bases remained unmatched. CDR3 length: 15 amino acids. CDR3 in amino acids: CASSRSQGYDTEAFF. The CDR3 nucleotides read TGCGCCAGCAGCCGATCACAGGGGTACGACACTGAAGCTTTCTTT.